What follows are 3 T cell receptor beta chains derived from one specimen sequenced in a study of cytomegalovirus exposure and HLA in healthy donors. TCRdb's copy holds only in-frame clones and misses some; the assay was immunoSEQ multiplex PCR. In the table there are under 350,000 clones, just over 85% of which are singletons. Material for sequencing was PBMCs. The receptors were gathered from a woman aged 18-29 years in good health and CMV-seronegative.

This chain links TRBV10-3 with TRBJ2-1; TRBD2 agrees at 8 bases. J gave up 4 bases and V 6 bases, and 8 bases lay outside the gene matches. Germline V lookup: CDR1 ENHRY, CDR2 SYGVKD. The CDR3 runs to 15 residues. CDR3 DNA: TGTGCCATCAGCTCCCAACTAGCGGAGTACAATGAGCAGTTCTTC. Amino acids: CAISSQLAEYNEQFF.

The rearrangement uses TRBV6-1 and TRBJ1-2; a weak D match, TRBD1 (5 bases). This CDR3 has 15 amino acids. Germline V CDR1 and CDR2: MNHNS, SASEGT. Trimming shortened V by 1 base and J by 5 bases, and 14 bases separated the two germline ends. In DNA, the CDR3 is TGTGCCAGCAGTGAAGACCCGACAGCCTTTTATGGCTACACCTTC. Its translation: CASSEDPTAFYGYTF.

The V and J genes are TRBV4-1 and TRBJ2-7; TRBD1 might be the D (5 bases). Germline CDR1 is MGHRA and CDR2 is YSYEKL. The CDR3 totals 18 residues. The ends were cut back, 1 base at V and 3 bases at J, with 22 bases in the middle. The CDR3 DNA reads as TGCGCCAGCAGCCAAGTCTTCGTGGGGCATACCAGTAACTACGAGCAGTACTTC. Translation: CASSQVFVGHTSNYEQYF.